This T cell receptor beta chain was sequenced for a study of blood T cell repertoires in COVID-19. For the study at large: The United States, Italy and Spain provided the acute and convalescent COVID-19 samples. The analysed material was cDNA or gDNA that came from T cells, B-cell-depleted T cells, or PBMCs.

Unmatched junction bases numbered 5, after V lost 0 bases and J lost 5 bases. Per the germline V gene, CDR1 is SGHRS and CDR2 is YFSETQ. This CDR3 has 15 amino acids. Study processing details: From reference gene primer amplification, estimates of nucleated cell counts were derived. Data came from immunoSEQ multiplex PCR; TCRdb stores just in-frame clones and leaves some out. V and J calls and clone size follow that table, whereas D and trimming were derived from the DNA. The data hold about 130,000 clones, with more than 75% observed a single time. What was sequenced was peripheral blood. The TCR was taken from a woman aged 60 to 75 with acute or convalescent COVID-19. The chain uses TRBV5-1 and TRBJ2-5; 9 positions match TRBD1. Here the CDR3 reads CASSLGTGVPETQYF. The CDR3 DNA sequence: TGCGCCAGCAGCTTGGGGACAGGGGTTCCGGAGACCCAGTACTTC.